Sequencing of this TCR beta chain was carried out in a study of spatial heterogeneity in lung cancer. The time point denotes: sample taken at primary tumor resection. This clonotype was picked up many times. Trimming took 2 bases from V and 2 from J, leaving 10 bases between them. Germline V gene sequence: CDR1 SGHTA, CDR2 FQGTGA. The CDR3 has 14 residues. From the 5' RACE reads, TCRdb called clonotypes with MiXCR, one entry per CDR3 protein. The sample holds about 7,800 distinct CDR3 sequences, over 7% seen once. The V call is TRBV7-3, the J call TRBJ2-7; D is possibly TRBD1 or TRBD2 (5 bases each). Sequences were derived from PBMCs, sampled at surgery. The source of this sequence is a male donor with early-stage non-small cell lung cancer. The DNA for the CDR3 is TGTGCCAGCAGCTTAGGTAGGGGACCCTACGAGCAGTACTTC. It codes for CASSLGRGPYEQYF.